The source of this T cell receptor beta chain is a study of post-analysis software for immune sequencing data. Overall study findings and caveats: Samples from a shared batch, those prepared together, strongly co-clustered by F measure. Roughly five TRBV segments appeared more often in patients than in controls, and TRBV5-6, TRBV5-1 and TRBV20-1 were among these.

Concerning this clonotype itself: What it binds is unknown.

Carried by the TCR beta cDNA libraries were unique molecular identifiers. TCRdb re-derived calls from the PCR reads in MiXCR, one entry per CDR3 protein. The sample consists of 750,000 to 950,000 distinct CDR3 sequences, around 45% of them appearing once. The junction had 11 bases not matched to a gene; V was cut back by 4 bases and J by 8 bases. CDR3 size: 15 residues. Germline V gene sequence: CDR1 SGHRS, CDR2 YFSETQ. This clonotype originated in a girl between 5 and 17 years old with multiple sclerosis. The chain links TRBV5-1 to TRBJ2-1; 8 bases fit TRBD1. The sequenced material came from blood. This chain's CDR3 is CASSPGPRTGHEQFF. DNA for the CDR3: TGCGCCAGCAGCCCCGGCCCCAGGACAGGGCATGAGCAGTTCTTC.